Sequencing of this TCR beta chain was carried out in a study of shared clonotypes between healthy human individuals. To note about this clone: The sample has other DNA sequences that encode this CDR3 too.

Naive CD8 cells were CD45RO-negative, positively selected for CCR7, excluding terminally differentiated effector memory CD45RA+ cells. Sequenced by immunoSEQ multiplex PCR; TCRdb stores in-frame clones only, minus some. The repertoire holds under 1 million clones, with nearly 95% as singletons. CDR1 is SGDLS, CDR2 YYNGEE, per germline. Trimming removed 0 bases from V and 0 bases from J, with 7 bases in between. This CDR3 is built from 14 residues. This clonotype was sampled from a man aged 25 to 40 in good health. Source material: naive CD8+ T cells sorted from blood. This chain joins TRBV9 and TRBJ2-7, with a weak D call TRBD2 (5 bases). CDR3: CASSVVGSSYEQYF. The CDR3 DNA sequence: TGTGCCAGCAGCGTAGTAGGGAGCTCCTACGAGCAGTACTTC.